This is a list of T cell receptor beta chains from one sample in a study of neurological immune-mediated disorders. TCRdb reprocessed the 5' RACE reads via MiXCR and lists one record per CDR3 protein. The data contain approximately 51,000 distinct CDR3 sequences, 3% to 3.5% of them singletons. Sequencing was done on a sample of PBMCs. The receptors stem from a man aged 40-50 years with multiple sclerosis. CDR3s include the opening cysteine and the closing phenylalanine or tryptophan. D genes are given only for firm matches. Not all rows give a size; the values are once, few, many and, for expanded clones, a class.

many	13	TRBV5-4	TRBD1	TRBJ1-1	CASSSQGHTEAFF	TGTGCCAGCAGCTCACAGGGGCACACTGAAGCTTTCTTT
many	13	TRBV7-9	NA	TRBJ1-5	CASSLGAGEPQHF	TGTGCCAGCAGCTTAGGGGCAGGGGAGCCCCAGCATTTT
many	14	TRBV20-1	TRBD1	TRBJ1-5	CSAQDRGVGQPQNF	TGCAGTGCTCAGGACAGGGGGGTAGGGCAGCCCCAGAATTTT
many	14	TRBV5-1	NA	TRBJ1-2	CASSSGGVNYGYTF	TGCGCCAGCAGCTCGGGTGGGGTTAACTATGGCTACACCTTC
many	15	TRBV9	TRBD1	TRBJ1-6	CASSAQTGTNSPLHF	TGTGCCAGCAGCGCCCAGACAGGGACCAATTCACCCCTCCACTTT
many	16	TRBV5-1	TRBD1	TRBJ2-1	CASSWIGQGNHNEQFF	TGCGCCAGCAGTTGGATTGGACAGGGGAACCACAATGAGCAGTTCTTC
many	16	TRBV10-2	TRBD1	TRBJ1-4	CASSEFLDRGEEKLFF	TGCGCCAGCAGTGAGTTCCTGGACAGGGGGGAGGAAAAACTGTTTTTT
many	17	TRBV6-2/TRBV6-3	NA	TRBJ1-4	CASSLGPGIATNEKLFF	TGTGCCAGCAGCCTAGGGCCGGGAATTGCAACTAATGAAAAACTGTTTTTT
many	14	TRBV4-1	TRBD2	TRBJ2-1	CASSHQRGGDEQFF	TGCGCCAGCAGCCATCAGCGGGGGGGCGATGAGCAGTTCTTC
NA	15	TRBV6-6	NA	TRBJ1-6	CASSLQGSDNSPLNF	TGTGCCAGCAGTTTACAGGGATCAGATAATTCACCCCTCAACTTT
few	18	TRBV12-3/TRBV12-4	TRBD1	TRBJ2-7	CASSFWDRGLTKSYEQYF	TGTGCCAGCAGTTTTTGGGACAGGGGCCTTACTAAATCCTACGAGCAGTACTTC
many	14	TRBV7-2	TRBD2	TRBJ2-7	CASSPGGGTYEQYF	TGTGCCAGCAGCCCGGGCGGGGGGACCTACGAGCAGTACTTC
many	16	TRBV7-2	TRBD2	TRBJ2-1	CASSFSAGGSYNEQFF	TGTGCCAGCAGCTTCTCAGCGGGGGGCTCCTACAATGAGCAGTTCTTC
many	14	TRBV20-1	NA	TRBJ1-1	CSARTGQVNTEAFF	TGCAGTGCTAGGACGGGACAAGTGAACACTGAAGCTTTCTTT
many	15	TRBV12-3/TRBV12-4	TRBD1	TRBJ2-7	CASTRGQDEYYEQYF	TGTGCCAGCACTCGCGGACAGGATGAATACTACGAGCAGTACTTC
many	12	TRBV20-1	NA	TRBJ1-1	CSAVQQGTEAFF	TGCAGTGCCGTCCAACAGGGCACTGAAGCTTTCTTT
many	17	TRBV15	TRBD1	TRBJ2-1	CATSKHPGQVSYNEQFF	TGTGCCACCAGCAAACACCCGGGACAGGTCTCCTACAATGAGCAGTTCTTC
many	15	TRBV10-3	TRBD2	TRBJ2-7	CAIKRPTSGLYEQYF	TGTGCCATCAAGAGGCCGACTAGCGGGCTCTACGAGCAGTACTTC
many	14	TRBV24-1	NA	TRBJ2-1	CATSRRWAHNEQFF	TGTGCCACCAGTCGTCGCTGGGCTCACAATGAGCAGTTCTTC
many	17	TRBV5-1	NA	TRBJ2-2	CASSSTHGTQGSGELFF	TGCGCCAGCAGCTCAACCCACGGTACACAGGGTTCCGGGGAGCTGTTTTTT
many	16	TRBV5-1	TRBD1	TRBJ1-1	CASSSRSGTGNTEAFF	TGCGCCAGCAGCTCTAGATCCGGGACAGGGAACACTGAAGCTTTCTTT
many	15	TRBV5-1	NA	TRBJ2-5	CASSFGPRGQETQYF	TGCGCCAGCAGCTTTGGTCCGCGGGGCCAAGAGACCCAGTACTTC
many	17	TRBV5-1	NA	TRBJ1-1	CASSFSPPGPANTEAFF	TGCGCCAGCAGCTTCTCTCCCCCTGGGCCGGCGAACACTGAAGCTTTCTTT
many	18	TRBV5-1	TRBD2	TRBJ2-5	CASSLNSWSSGGEETQYF	TGCGCCAGCAGTTTAAACTCGTGGTCTAGCGGGGGGGAAGAGACCCAGTACTTC
many	16	TRBV12-3/TRBV12-4	TRBD1	TRBJ2-1	CASSPSPTGGYNEQFF	TGTGCCAGCAGTCCCAGCCCGACAGGGGGCTACAATGAGCAGTTCTTC
many	13	TRBV4-1	NA	TRBJ2-7	CASSQDVGYEQYF	TGCGCCAGCAGCCAAGATGTTGGCTACGAGCAGTACTTC
many	18	TRBV18	TRBD2	TRBJ2-2	CASSPRMALLAGTGELFF	TGTGCCAGCTCACCACGCATGGCGCTTCTAGCGGGCACCGGGGAGCTGTTTTTT
many	15	TRBV3-1	NA	TRBJ1-6	CASRRAEGYNSPLHF	TGTGCCAGCCGACGCGCGGAAGGTTATAATTCACCCCTCCACTTT
many	14	TRBV2	TRBD1	TRBJ1-5	CASQGQGAREPQHF	TGTGCCAGCCAAGGACAGGGGGCACGTGAGCCCCAGCATTTT
many	16	TRBV12-3/TRBV12-4	TRBD1	TRBJ1-6	CASSLAGQGYNSPLHF	TGTGCCAGCAGTTTAGCGGGACAGGGGTACAATTCACCCCTCCACTTT
few	12	TRBV29-1	NA	TRBJ1-1	CSVDVLRTEAFF	TGCAGCGTTGACGTGTTAAGGACTGAAGCTTTCTTT
many	15	TRBV5-4	TRBD2	TRBJ2-1	CASSLTAGDELGQFF	TGTGCCAGCAGCTTGACAGCGGGGGACGAATTGGGGCAGTTCTTC
many	11	TRBV5-8	NA	TRBJ2-2	CASRRTGELFF	TGTGCCAGCAGGAGGACCGGGGAGCTGTTTTTT
many	15	TRBV11-2	NA	TRBJ1-1	CASSRRGRAETEAFF	TGTGCCAGCTCAAGGCGGGGCAGGGCGGAAACTGAAGCTTTCTTT
many	15	TRBV5-5	TRBD1	TRBJ2-2	CASSEGQGAGGELFF	TGTGCCAGCAGCGAAGGACAGGGGGCAGGCGGGGAGCTGTTTTTT
many	12	TRBV20-1	NA	TRBJ2-1	CSAEDKGDEQFF	TGCAGTGCCGAGGACAAGGGTGATGAGCAGTTCTTC
many	15	TRBV6-6	NA	TRBJ2-2	CASSPTDKNTGELFF	TGTGCCAGCAGTCCGACAGATAAGAACACCGGGGAGCTGTTTTTT
few	14	TRBV20-1	TRBD1	TRBJ2-1	CSASRTGGSGRQFF	TGCAGTGCTAGCCGGACAGGGGGCTCGGGTCGACAGTTCTTC
many	14	TRBV28	NA	TRBJ2-4	CASTDGWQRNIQYF	TGTGCCAGCACCGACGGCTGGCAGAGAAACATTCAGTACTTC
many	13	TRBV12-3/TRBV12-4	NA	TRBJ1-5	CASSFTVNQPQHF	TGTGCCAGCAGTTTTACAGTCAATCAGCCCCAGCATTTT
many	15	TRBV7-2	NA	TRBJ1-5	CASSPGGNFNQPQHF	TGTGCCAGCAGCCCGGGGGGGAACTTTAATCAGCCCCAGCATTTT
many	15	TRBV5-5	NA	TRBJ2-2	CASSLVARSAGELFF	TGTGCCAGCAGCTTGGTGGCCAGGTCCGCCGGGGAGCTGTTTTTT
many	15	TRBV7-3	NA	TRBJ2-3	CASSLVGGAQDTQYF	TGTGCCAGCAGCTTAGTGGGGGGGGCACAGGATACGCAGTATTTT
many	13	TRBV12-3/TRBV12-4	NA	TRBJ2-7	CASSPRSGYEQYF	TGTGCCAGCAGTCCTCGGTCGGGCTACGAGCAGTACTTC
many	16	TRBV20-1	NA	TRBJ2-1	CSAYPIGTFPVHEQFF	TGCAGTGCTTACCCAATAGGGACTTTCCCCGTCCATGAGCAGTTCTTC